The rows below give T cell receptor beta chains drawn from one sample of a study of OX40 agonist ivuxolimab in advanced cancers. Here immunoSEQ multiplex PCR was the method, and the copy in TCRdb shows in-frame clones only, minus some. The sample shows about 72,000 clones, roughly nine tenths of them seen only once. The specimen comprised CD4+ or CD8+ T cells sorted from blood, sampled in a trial of the OX40 agonist ivuxolimab. The receptors originated from an adult with an advanced solid tumor such as melanoma, head and neck, liver or kidney cancer. Each CDR3 is given with its conserved first and last residue. A D gene is named only where the DNA matches it firmly. For some rows the clone size is stated as once, few or many, or as a class when expanded; others skip it.

CDR3 protein: CASSYSSGLADEQFF
CDR3 DNA: TGTGCCAGCAGTTACTCGTCTGGACTAGCGGATGAGCAGTTCTTC
D gene: TRBD2
J gene: TRBJ2-1
clone size: -
V gene: TRBV6-5

CDR3 protein: CASSLQQAYEQYF
CDR3 DNA: TGTGCCAGCAGCTTACAACAGGCCTACGAGCAGTACTTC
D gene: -
J gene: TRBJ2-7
clone size: -
V gene: TRBV11-1

CDR3 protein: CASSLVSGVFYEQYF
CDR3 DNA: TGTGCCAGCAGCTTAGTGAGCGGAGTGTTCTACGAGCAGTACTTC
D gene: -
J gene: TRBJ2-7
clone size: once
V gene: TRBV11-2

CDR3 protein: CASSLTIAGVSEQYF
CDR3 DNA: TGTGCCAGCAGTCTTACCATAGCGGGAGTGTCCGAGCAGTACTTC
D gene: TRBD2
J gene: TRBJ2-7
clone size: -
V gene: TRBV2

CDR3 protein: CASTGQGGGTEAFF
CDR3 DNA: TGTGCCAGCACCGGACAGGGGGGAGGTACTGAAGCTTTCTTT
D gene: TRBD1
J gene: TRBJ1-1
clone size: -
V gene: TRBV2

CDR3 protein: CASSPLPGLGAEAFF
CDR3 DNA: TGTGCCAGCAGCCCGCTGCCTGGCCTCGGAGCTGAAGCTTTCTTT
D gene: -
J gene: TRBJ1-1
clone size: -
V gene: TRBV14

CDR3 protein: CASSWVTGTDTEAFF
CDR3 DNA: TGCGCCAGCAGCTGGGTGACAGGGACGGACACTGAAGCTTTCTTT
D gene: TRBD1
J gene: TRBJ1-1
clone size: -
V gene: TRBV5-1

CDR3 protein: CATLRLAGGYEQYF
CDR3 DNA: TGTGCCACTCTCCGGCTTGCCGGGGGCTACGAGCAGTACTTC
D gene: -
J gene: TRBJ2-7
clone size: -
V gene: TRBV28

CDR3 protein: CASSFFGPGNSPLHF
CDR3 DNA: TGCGCCAGCAGCTTCTTCGGACCGGGGAATTCACCCCTCCACTTT
D gene: -
J gene: TRBJ1-6
clone size: -
V gene: TRBV5-1

CDR3 protein: CASSYLAGGVHNEQFF
CDR3 DNA: TGTGCCAGCAGTTACCTAGCGGGAGGGGTACACAATGAGCAGTTCTTC
D gene: TRBD2
J gene: TRBJ2-1
clone size: -
V gene: TRBV28